Each of the 15 T cell receptor beta chains below was sequenced from the same sample in a study of metastatic and nonmetastatic thyroid tumors (TCRdb year 2020). None of the patients had been given any treatment before thyroid surgery. Libraries were prepared through PCR. Sequencing took place on an Illumina HiSeq 4000. The public sequencing data were trimmed at Q25 with fastp and processed into clonotypes with MiXCR by TCRdb, which kept only in-frame beta chains. This sample has about 4,800 clones in its table, and around 28% of those were observed once. The ten largest make up under 30% of the sample. The sample consisted of adjacent normal tissue. These TCRs come from a female donor with papillary thyroid cancer or a benign thyroid nodule (not recorded which). Some clones in this sample may be carry-over from other donors' samples.

Comment on this clone: Within the sample, other DNA sequences also encode this same CDR3. The genes are TRBV15 and TRBJ1-6; 10 nucleotides line up with TRBD1. Looked up from germline, CDR1 is LNHNV and CDR2 is YYDKDF (reference sequence). V lost 3 bases, J lost 0 bases, and 8 bases stayed unmatched. The CDR3 totals 19 residues. The chain's CDR3 is CATSSYGQGGSSYNSPLHF. The CDR3 DNA reads TGTGCCACCAGCAGTTACGGACAGGGGGGAAGCTCCTATAATTCACCCCTCCACTTT.

This clone turned up a few times. The same CDR3 is also encoded by other DNA sequences in this sample. The rearrangement joins TRBV28 to TRBJ2-5; D not resolved. Germline V CDR1 and CDR2: MDHEN, SYDVKM. The V and J ends lost 5 bases and 2 bases respectively, with 12 bases between them. CDR3 length: 14 amino acids. The DNA of the CDR3 is TGTGCCAGCAGTCCGGTAGGTTATCAAGAGACCCAGTACTTC. It translates to CASSPVGYQETQYF.

In its sample, this clone ranks as medium-sized (0.01 to 0.1%). V is TRBV24-1 and J is TRBJ2-1; 9 bases match TRBD2. Trimming at V came to 4 bases and at J to 6 bases, leaving 6 bases not matched to a gene. The length of the CDR3 is 15 residues. The V gene's germline CDR1 is KGHDR and CDR2 SFDVKD. CDR3 region: CATSDTGTSFNEQFF. The CDR3, as DNA: TGTGCCACCAGTGACACCGGGACTAGCTTCAATGAGCAGTTCTTC.

This clone was seen repeatedly, ten times or more. One end of the junction fails to match germline, which may point to a read error. For the CDR3, the DNA is TGCGCCAGCAGCTCGGGTGGGGGGAGACCAGAGACCCGGTACTTC. This gives the protein CASSSGGGRPETRYF. This chain connects TRBV5-1 to TRBJ2-5; D perhaps matches TRBD2 (6 bases). CDR3 length equals 15 residues. Looked up from germline, CDR1 is SGHRS and CDR2 is YFSETQ.

This clone was recorded many times. The V and J genes are TRBV11-2 and TRBJ2-5; D is uncertain. Trimming pared 2 bases from V and 1 base from J, leaving 5 bases between. The CDR3 totals 13 residues. Germline loops: CDR1 SGHAT, CDR2 FQNNGV. The CDR3 coding sequence is TGTGCCAGCAGCTTAAACAGCCAAGAGACCCAGTACTTC. Amino acid sequence: CASSLNSQETQYF. Combining the CDR3 with reference TRBV11-2 and TRBJ2-5 gives the whole variable domain EAGVAQSPRYKIIEKRQSVAFWCNPISGHATLYWYQQILGQGPKLLIQFQNNGVVDDSQLPKDRFSAERLKGVDSTLKIQPAKLEDSAVYLCASSLNSQETQYFGPGTRLLVL.

The rearrangement joins TRBV20-1 to TRBJ2-1; no definite D call. V lost 5 bases, J lost 9 bases, and 11 bases lay in between. Germline V CDR1 and CDR2: DFQATT, SNEGSKA (reference sequence). The CDR3 is made up of 11 amino acids. The CDR3 nucleotides read TGCAGTGCTCCTACTCTGGGTGAGCAGTTCTTC. It translates to CSAPTLGEQFF.

This clone is labeled medium-sized. This sequence joins TRBV6-2 or TRBV6-3 and TRBJ2-2, with a tentative D call TRBD2 (7 bases). The CDR3 runs to 19 residues. The V and J ends lost 2 bases and 4 bases respectively, with 23 bases between them. Germline CDR1 is MNHEY and CDR2 is SVGEGT. This CDR3 reads CASSYPKGGGAGGTGELFF. The CDR3 DNA is TGTGCCAGCAGTTACCCCAAAGGAGGGGGGGCGGGCGGCACCGGGGAGCTGTTTTTT.

This clone has only a few counts. The J gene is TRBJ2-3, the V gene TRBV6-4; D ambiguous. Looked up from germline, CDR1 is MRHNA and CDR2 is SNTAGT. CDR3 length: 16 amino acids. V gave up 6 bases and J gave up 2 bases, with 18 bases separating them. The CDR3 here is CASREGPSAFTDTQYF. CDR3 in DNA: TGTGCCAGCAGGGAAGGTCCGAGTGCCTTCACAGATACGCAGTATTTT.

This chain connects TRBV20-1 to TRBJ1-4; 10 nucleotides align to TRBD1. Trimming cost V 3 bases and J 6 bases; bases outside gene matches: 7. CDR3 length: 15 residues. CDR1 and CDR2 (germline): DFQATT, SNEGSKA (reference sequence). As DNA, the CDR3 is TGCAGTGCTAGCCCGCCGACAGGGGGCTATGAAAAACTGTTTTTT. Translated: CSASPPTGGYEKLFF.

Many counts were recorded for this clone. This chain uses TRBV2 with TRBJ1-5, with TRBD1 matching 8 bases. The trim removed 1 base at V and 6 bases at J, leaving 5 bases unmatched. CDR1 is SNHLY and CDR2 is FYNNEI in the germline V gene. The CDR3 runs 15 residues. The CDR3 loop reads CASSEGTGSGQPQHF. In DNA, the CDR3 is TGTGCCAGCAGTGAAGGGACAGGGTCTGGTCAGCCCCAGCATTTT.

Comment on this clone: With a much larger clone just one base away, this may be a read error. The chain joins TRBV20-1 to TRBJ2-7; 13 positions agree with TRBD2. CDR1 is DFQATT and CDR2 is SNEGSKA in the germline V gene (reference sequence). The CDR3 is made up of 17 amino acids. With V trimmed by 7 bases and J by 3 bases, 15 bases remained unmatched. The CDR3 DNA is TGCAGTGGAACCGGGACTAGCGGGGTGGCTACGGGCTACGAGCAGTACTTC. This gives the protein CSGTGTSGVATGYEQYF.

In its sample, this clone was seen a few times. One base away lies a much larger clone, so this may be a sequencing read error. The chain uses TRBV2 and TRBJ1-1; no definite D call. Germline V lookup: CDR1 SNHLY, CDR2 FYNNEI. This CDR3 comprises 11 residues. Deletions cut 6 bases from V and 8 bases from J, with 10 bases between. The CDR3, as DNA: TGTGCCAGCAGACCTGACATCGAAGCTTTCTTT. Translated, it gives CASRPDIEAFF. Based on the CDR3 plus reference TRBV2 and TRBJ1-1, the full variable domain is EPEVTQTPSHQVTQMGQEVILRCVPISNHLYFYWYRQILGQKVEFLVSFYNNEISEKSEIFDDQFSVERPDGSNFTLKIRSTKLEDSAMYFCASRPDIEAFFGQGTRLTVV.

In DNA form, the CDR3 reads TGTGCCAGCAAAAGAAACAGGGGTGTGAACACCGGGGAGCTGTTTTTT. It is translated as CASKRNRGVNTGELFF. V gene TRBV2 combines with J gene TRBJ2-2, with 7 bases lining up with TRBD1. Germline V gives CDR1 SNHLY, CDR2 FYNNEI. The CDR3 has 16 amino acids. V gave up 7 bases and J gave up 1 base; unmatched junction bases: 9. Full variable domain (rest looked up from reference TRBV2 and TRBJ2-2): EPEVTQTPSHQVTQMGQEVILRCVPISNHLYFYWYRQILGQKVEFLVSFYNNEISEKSEIFDDQFSVERPDGSNFTLKIRSTKLEDSAMYFCASKRNRGVNTGELFFGEGSRLTVL.

This clone was seen repeatedly, ten times or more. J is TRBJ2-5 and V is TRBV6-1, with a possible D match to TRBD2 (6 bases). The CDR3 runs 17 residues. V was shortened by 4 bases and J by 3 bases, with 21 bases between the two germline ends. The V gene's germline CDR1 is MNHNS and CDR2 SASEGT. Here the CDR3 reads CASSGDWWEALKETQYF. The CDR3 region has the DNA TGTGCCAGCAGTGGGGATTGGTGGGAGGCCCTTAAAGAGACCCAGTACTTC.

As to this clone: Possible read error: a much larger clone is one base away. This CDR3 fails to terminate in the conserved phenylalanine or tryptophan, so it likely reflects a read error. This chain joins TRBV20-1 and TRBJ2-3; TRBD2 matches at 10 bases. With V trimmed by 0 bases and J by 3 bases, 9 bases remained unmatched. Germline V gives CDR1 DFQATT, CDR2 SNEGSKA (reference sequence). The CDR3 spans 17 residues. CDR3 sequence: CSARDLSGTSETDTQYL. The CDR3 DNA follows: TGCAGTGCTAGAGACCTTTCCGGGACTAGCGAGACAGATACGCAGTATCTT.